The 4 T cell receptor beta chains below were found in one sample sequenced in a study of cytomegalovirus exposure and HLA in healthy donors. The PCR contained 60 Vbeta and 13 Jbeta primers. The repertoire was sequenced with immunoSEQ multiplex PCR; TCRdb's copy has only in-frame clones and lacks some. The sample holds 110,000 to 150,000 clones, approximately 80% seen once. What was sequenced was PBMCs. These receptor sequences come from a woman aged 18-29 years in good health and CMV-seropositive.

The genes are TRBV19 and TRBJ1-5, with 10 bases matching TRBD1. V gave up 2 bases and J gave up 2 bases; unmatched junction bases: 3. Germline V gene lookup returns CDR1 LNHDA and CDR2 SQIVND (reference sequence). The CDR3 loop spans 16 amino acids. The DNA for the CDR3 is TGTGCCAGTAGTATAATCGGGACAGGGGGCAATCAGCCCCAGCATTTT. This translates into CASSIIGTGGNQPQHF.

CDR3 loop: CALAVSYGYTF. CDR3 sequence (DNA): TGCGCTCTAGCCGTATCCTATGGCTACACCTTC. This chain uses TRBV23-1 with TRBJ1-2; D remains unclear. TRBV23-1 is an open reading frame whose function is uncertain. This CDR3 spans 11 amino acids.

The chain combines TRBV6-5 with TRBJ1-6; D is unclear. The CDR3 is 13 residues long. V was clipped by 5 bases and J by 12 bases, with 14 bases between them. The V gene's germline CDR1 is MNHEY and CDR2 SVGAGI. CDR3 DNA sequence: TGTGCCAGCAGTGAAGCGCTTCGGGAACCCCTCCACTTT. Amino acid sequence: CASSEALREPLHF.

The chain joins TRBV19 to TRBJ1-2, with a possible D match to TRBD1 (6 bases). The germline V gene has CDR1 LNHDA and CDR2 SQIVND (reference sequence). V lost 7 bases and J 2 bases, leaving 8 bases between the germline ends. There are 12 residues in the CDR3. CDR3 nucleotides: TGTGCCAGTAACGGACAGAACTATGGCTACACCTTC. Protein product: CASNGQNYGYTF.